This record looks at one T cell receptor beta chain sequence and its context. Many counts were recorded for this clonotype. Its antigen is still unknown. No much larger clone exists at a distance of one base, and base qualities are not known. Libraries were built with single-cell sequencing. Instrument used: Illumina NovaSeq 6000. For cell capture and library preparation, the team used the BD Rhapsody Targeted mRNA and AbSeq Reagent Kit in a microwell format. The libraries included TCR, sample tags, AbSeq, and targeted mRNA from the Human T-Cell Expression Panel, along with custom TOX and TOX2 primers. Sequencing of the libraries was done on an Illumina NovaSeq. As for the authors' bioinformatics: The analysis covered about 10,000 cells in total, of which 7076 were CD8 T cells and 4,000 to 5,000 were CD8 T cells with an identifiable TCR CDR3. The BD Rhapsody Targeted Analysis Pipeline, including V(D)J processing, was run on the Seven Bridges Genomics platform to process the raw data. Quality control, Sample Tag demultiplexing with Lex-BDSMK, clone identification with VDJ Explorer, and Seurat clustering were all done in SeqGeq 1.6.0. Clones making up <1% of CD8 T cells were classified as non-expanded, and clones making up >2.5% of the sample were classified as clonal expansions. TCRdb ran its own pipeline on the public reads, namely fastp trimming at Q25 and MiXCR clone calling, and kept in-frame beta chains. Duplicate CDR3 protein sequences are folded into a single record with the most common DNA and genes. None of the V and J calls come from the authors' own analysis; TCRdb made them. Across this sample there are 20,000 to 25,000 distinct CDR3 sequences, with approximately 34% seen only once. Jointly, the top ten make up less than 30% of the sample.

A distance of 23 bases separates the germline ends of V and J, which lose 5 bases and 0 bases respectively. CDR1 and CDR2 are read off the germline V gene (reference sequence) as LNHDA and SQIVND. The CDR3 has 18 amino acids, counting the end cysteine and phenylalanine. Of the read, only the CDR3 DNA is kept; its 54 bases are in frame from base 1. This specimen comes from a study of immune aging and cytomegalovirus after organ transplant (TCRdb year 2021). With regard to the full study: Three-drug immunosuppression with prednisone, tacrolimus, and mycophenolate was given to all transplant recipients.

Explained via the paper, the time point label denotes: five sample-tagged time points from pre-transplant (day -1) to day 368 post-transplant, pooled. Thawed PBMC were stimulated with a CMV IE-1 overlapping peptide library for approximately 11 hours, with no transport inhibitors added. After thawing, cells were rested overnight and were then stimulated in R10 medium with CD28/CD49d costimulation. The IE-1 peptide library was made up of 15-amino-acid peptides, each overlapping by 11 amino acids. Each time point was barcoded with BD Single-Cell Multiplexing Kit Sample Tags, pooled, and stained with oligo-conjugated anti-CD45RA plus sorting antibodies. A BD FACSAria III was used to sort CMV-responsive CD8+CD137+ and CD4+CD154+ T cells at 4-way purity. EDTA vacutainers were used to collect blood, which was then processed with a Ficoll gradient within 1-24 hours. The investigation overall reported the following: A larger share of large clones was made up of TEMRA cells, and in the seven largest clones (1904 cells) aged and TEMRA cells were gained while TCM cells were lost. CD57 was not measured in the sequencing data, so a conservative gene-based aging definition was used instead. Following viremia, aged-phenotype cells rose post-transplant in clones of any size, with the rise occurring earlier in large clones (days 200-264) than in small clones.

The sequences come from CMV peptide-activated CD4+ and CD8+ T cells sorted from blood, collected at five time points, pooled. The cell subset or site label here, explained by the study, means: sorted CD8+CD137+ and CD4+CD154+ T cells after 12 to 13 h CMV IE-1 peptide stimulation. This receptor was obtained from a female donor who had a heart transplant and CMV viremia. The chain employs TRBV19 and TRBJ2-7; TRBD1 is a weak D gene call, 6 bases matching. The nucleotide sequence is given as TGTGCCAGTAGTTCCGGGACACCGGCTAAATTAAGCTCCTACGAGCAGTACTTC. It is translated as CASSSGTPAKLSSYEQYF.